This record covers a single T cell receptor (beta chain). Antigen specificity is unknown. The record originates from a study of T cell repertoires in cytomegalovirus infection. Notes on the study in general: Frequencies of public TCR beta families were cumulated, and this identified carriers of CMV plus the relevant HLA.

TCRdb re-called the reads through MiXCR, storing one row per CDR3 protein. The sample has roughly 990,000 distinct CDR3 sequences, roughly 30% seen once. CDR3 size: 12 residues. Per the germline V gene, CDR1 is SQVTM and CDR2 is ANQGSEA. V shed 3 bases and J shed 6 bases, with 12 bases lying between them. The TCR comes from a human donor in good health (CMV status not recorded). Some clones in this sample may be carry-over from other donors' samples. This material consisted of cultured CD8+ T cells from PBMCs, taken from culture after CMV antigen stimulation. This chain joins TRBV29-1 and TRBJ2-7, with TRBD1 as a possible D gene (6 bases). As DNA, the CDR3 is TGCAGCGTTGAGTACAGGGATTTCGAGCAGTACTTC. It translates to CSVEYRDFEQYF.